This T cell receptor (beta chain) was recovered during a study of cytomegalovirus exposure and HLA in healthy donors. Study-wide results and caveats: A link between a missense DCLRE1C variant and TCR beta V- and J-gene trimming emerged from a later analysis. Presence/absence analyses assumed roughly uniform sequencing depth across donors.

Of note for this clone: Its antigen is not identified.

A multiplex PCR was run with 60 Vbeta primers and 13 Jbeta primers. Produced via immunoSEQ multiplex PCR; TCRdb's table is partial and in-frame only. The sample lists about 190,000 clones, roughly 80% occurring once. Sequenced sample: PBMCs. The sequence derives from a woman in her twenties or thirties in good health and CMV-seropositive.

In DNA, the CDR3 is TGTGCCAACTCTAAACCTTCAGGGGCTACGAACACTGAAGCTTTCTTT. Its protein is CANSKPSGATNTEAFF. The chain joins TRBV2 to TRBJ1-1, with a possible D match to TRBD1 (6 bases). This CDR3 has 16 residues. Trimming took 10 bases from V and 1 from J, leaving 22 bases between them. Germline loops: CDR1 SNHLY, CDR2 FYNNEI.